This T cell receptor (beta chain) was identified in a study of memory CD4+ T cells and cytomegalovirus serostatus. Whole-study findings and limits: Of 150 to 200 reported CMV TCRbeta sequences, around 62 were found in memory CD4+ repertoires.

A word on this clone: The antigen is unknown.

The sort gate was single viable CD3+CD4+CD8-CD45RO+ cells for memory CD4+ T cells. Total CD4+ T cells were enriched by CD4 positive selection. Germline CDR1 PRHDT, CDR2 FYEKMQ (reference sequence). V lost 5 bases and J lost 5; bases outside the gene matches: 10. The CDR3 consists of 16 residues. Per the study methods: After removing out-of-frame reads, approximately 2.2 million distinct TCRbeta sequences remained. Sequencing used immunoSEQ multiplex PCR; TCRdb keeps in-frame clones, though not all of them. The V and J calls and the clone size are those of that table, but D and trimming were determined from the DNA. The sample carries 70,000 or so clones, around 82% recorded once.

The sequence derives from an adult in good health and CMV-seropositive. This sequence joins TRBV13 and TRBJ2-2, with 8 bases identical to TRBD1. The specimen sequenced was memory CD4+ T cells from blood. In DNA form, the CDR3 reads TGTGCCAGCAGCCTCCGGACAGGGATGGGGACCGGGGAGCTGTTTTTT. Protein sequence: CASSLRTGMGTGELFF.